The entry that follows covers one T cell receptor (beta chain) sequence. No antigen is known for it. DNA at 150 to 200 ng, tens of thousands of T cell genomes, went into sorted-subset replicate PCRs. Sequencing was performed with immunoSEQ multiplex PCR; in TCRdb, only in-frame clones are kept and a portion is missing. Altogether about 2.1 million clones are present, 93% being singletons, with the ten largest covering approximately 1.7%. Terminally differentiated effector memory CD45RA+ cells were left out of the naive CD8 fraction, which was CD45RO-negative and positively selected for CCR7. These data originate in a study of shared clonotypes between healthy human individuals. About the study: Researchers assigned three CD4 naive, three CD4 memory, two CD8 naive and one CD8 memory plate to each donor. Whole-study findings and limits: As a rule, naive subsets had a larger estimated richness than memory subsets.

Sequenced material: naive CD8+ T cells from PBMCs. This sequence was found in a man in his late teens or twenties in good health. Some clones in this sample may be carry-over from other donors' samples.

The CDR3 loop is CASSFAIGPKNTGELFF. The CDR3 DNA reads as TGTGCCAGCAGTTTCGCAATTGGACCCAAGAACACCGGGGAGCTGTTTTTT. The chain employs TRBV27 and TRBJ2-2; D is ambiguous. The CDR3 covers 17 residues. V was shortened by 3 bases and J by 1 base, with 15 bases between the two germline ends. Germline V gene lookup returns CDR1 MNHEY and CDR2 SMNVEV (reference sequence).